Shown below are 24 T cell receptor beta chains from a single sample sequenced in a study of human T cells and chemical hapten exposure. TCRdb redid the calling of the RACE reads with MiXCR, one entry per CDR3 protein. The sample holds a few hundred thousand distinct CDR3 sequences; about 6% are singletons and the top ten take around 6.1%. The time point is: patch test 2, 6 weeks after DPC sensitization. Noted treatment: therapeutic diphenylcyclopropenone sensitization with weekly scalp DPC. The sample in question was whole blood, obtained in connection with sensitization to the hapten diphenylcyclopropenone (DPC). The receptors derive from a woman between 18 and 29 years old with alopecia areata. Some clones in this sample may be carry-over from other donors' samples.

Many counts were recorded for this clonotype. CDR3 DNA sequence: TGCGCCAGCAGCTTGGCCGGACAGGCGAGTGAAAAACTGTTTTTT. This encodes CASSLAGQASEKLFF. J is TRBJ1-4 and V is TRBV5-1; the match to TRBD1 covers 7 bases. V shed 0 bases, J shed 7 bases, and the junction held 6 bases outside the gene matches. This CDR3 spans 15 amino acids. The germline V gene encodes CDR1 SGHRS and CDR2 YFSETQ.

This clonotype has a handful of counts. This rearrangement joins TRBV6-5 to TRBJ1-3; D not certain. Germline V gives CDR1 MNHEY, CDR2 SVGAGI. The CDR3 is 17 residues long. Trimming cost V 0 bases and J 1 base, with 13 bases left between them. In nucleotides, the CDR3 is TGTGCCAGCAGTTACTCAGCGGCCTACTTATCTGGAAACACCATATATTTT. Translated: CASSYSAAYLSGNTIYF.

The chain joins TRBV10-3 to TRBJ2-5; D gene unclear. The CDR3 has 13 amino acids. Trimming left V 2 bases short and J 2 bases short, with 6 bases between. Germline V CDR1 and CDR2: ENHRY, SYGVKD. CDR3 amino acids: CAISERDQETQYF. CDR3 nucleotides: TGTGCCATCAGTGAGAGAGATCAAGAGACCCAGTACTTC.

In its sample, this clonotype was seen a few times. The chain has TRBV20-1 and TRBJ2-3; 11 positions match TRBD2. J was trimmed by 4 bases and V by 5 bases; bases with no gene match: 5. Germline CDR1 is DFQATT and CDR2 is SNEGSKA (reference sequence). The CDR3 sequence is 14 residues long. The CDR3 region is CSALTSGNADTQYF. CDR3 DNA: TGCAGTGCTTTGACTAGCGGGAACGCAGATACGCAGTATTTT.

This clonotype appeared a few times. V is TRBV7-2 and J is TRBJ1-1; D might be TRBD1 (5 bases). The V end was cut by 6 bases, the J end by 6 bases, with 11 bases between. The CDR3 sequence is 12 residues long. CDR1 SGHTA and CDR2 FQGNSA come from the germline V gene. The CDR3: CASSQRGAEAFF. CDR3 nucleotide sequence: TGTGCCAGCAGTCAGAGAGGGGCTGAAGCTTTCTTT.

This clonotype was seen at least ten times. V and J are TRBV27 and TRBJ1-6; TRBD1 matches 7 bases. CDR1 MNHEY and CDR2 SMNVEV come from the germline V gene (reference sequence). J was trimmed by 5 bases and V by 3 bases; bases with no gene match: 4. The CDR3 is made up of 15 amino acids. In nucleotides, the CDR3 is TGTGCCAGCAGTTTGGGCAGGGGGAATAATTCACCCCTCCACTTT. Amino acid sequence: CASSLGRGNNSPLHF.

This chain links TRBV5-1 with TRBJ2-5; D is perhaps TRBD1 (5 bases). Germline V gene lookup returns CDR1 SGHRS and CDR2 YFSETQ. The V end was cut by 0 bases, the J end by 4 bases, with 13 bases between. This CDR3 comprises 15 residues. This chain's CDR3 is CASSLAGSLRETQYF. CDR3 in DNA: TGCGCCAGCAGCTTGGCAGGGTCTTTAAGAGAGACCCAGTACTTC.

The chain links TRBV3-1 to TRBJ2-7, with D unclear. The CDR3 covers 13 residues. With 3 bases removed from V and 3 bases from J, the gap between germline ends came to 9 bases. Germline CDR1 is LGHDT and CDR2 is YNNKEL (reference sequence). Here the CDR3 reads CASSHRANYEQYF. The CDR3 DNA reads TGTGCCAGCAGCCACCGGGCCAACTACGAGCAGTACTTC.

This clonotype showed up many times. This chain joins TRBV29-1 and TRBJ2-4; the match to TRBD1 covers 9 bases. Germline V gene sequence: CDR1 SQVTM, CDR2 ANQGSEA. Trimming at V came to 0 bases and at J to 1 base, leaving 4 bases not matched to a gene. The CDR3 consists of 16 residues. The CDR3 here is CSVEDVQGAAKNIQYF. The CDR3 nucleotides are TGCAGCGTTGAAGATGTACAGGGGGCCGCCAAAAACATTCAGTACTTC.

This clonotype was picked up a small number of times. CDR3 loop: CASSFFSNTDTQYF. DNA for the CDR3: TGCGCCAGCAGCTTCTTCTCAAACACAGATACGCAGTATTTT. The gene calls are TRBV5-1 and TRBJ2-3, with no clear D. The CDR3 has 14 amino acids. The germline V gene has CDR1 SGHRS and CDR2 YFSETQ. The germline V and J ends were trimmed by 2 bases and 2 bases, with 9 bases remaining between them.

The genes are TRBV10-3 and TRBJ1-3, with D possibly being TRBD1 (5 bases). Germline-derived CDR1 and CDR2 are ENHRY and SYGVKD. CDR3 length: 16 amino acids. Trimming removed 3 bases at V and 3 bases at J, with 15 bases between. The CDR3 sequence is CAISDPGFQGGNTIYF. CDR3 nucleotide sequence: TGTGCCATCAGTGATCCTGGGTTTCAGGGTGGAAACACCATATATTTT.

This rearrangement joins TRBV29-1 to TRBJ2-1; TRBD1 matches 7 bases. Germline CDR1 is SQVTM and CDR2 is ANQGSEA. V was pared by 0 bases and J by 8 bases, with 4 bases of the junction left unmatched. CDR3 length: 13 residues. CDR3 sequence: CSVEDQGGHEQFF. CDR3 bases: TGCAGCGTTGAAGATCAAGGGGGCCATGAGCAGTTCTTC.

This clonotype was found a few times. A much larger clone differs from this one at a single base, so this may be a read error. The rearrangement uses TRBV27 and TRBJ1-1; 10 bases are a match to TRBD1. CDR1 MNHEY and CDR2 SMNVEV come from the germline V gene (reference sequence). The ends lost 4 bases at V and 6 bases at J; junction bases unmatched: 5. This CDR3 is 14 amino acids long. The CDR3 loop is CASSSGTGVAEAFF. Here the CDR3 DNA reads TGTGCCAGCAGTTCCGGGACAGGGGTTGCTGAAGCTTTCTTT.

The CDR3: CASSDPQQGDYEQYF. CDR3 sequence (DNA): TGTGCCAGCAGTGATCCCCAACAGGGGGACTACGAGCAGTACTTC. The rearrangement links TRBV25-1 to TRBJ2-7; 8 positions agree with TRBD1. Germline-derived CDR1 and CDR2 are MGHDK and SYGVNS. With V trimmed by 3 bases and J by 3 bases, 7 bases remained unmatched. This CDR3 is built from 15 residues.

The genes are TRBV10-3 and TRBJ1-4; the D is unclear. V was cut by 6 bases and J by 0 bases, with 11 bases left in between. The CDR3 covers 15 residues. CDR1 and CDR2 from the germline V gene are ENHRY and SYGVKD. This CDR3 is CAISATLTTNEKLFF. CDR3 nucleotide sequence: TGTGCCATCAGCGCCACTTTAACAACTAATGAAAAACTGTTTTTT.

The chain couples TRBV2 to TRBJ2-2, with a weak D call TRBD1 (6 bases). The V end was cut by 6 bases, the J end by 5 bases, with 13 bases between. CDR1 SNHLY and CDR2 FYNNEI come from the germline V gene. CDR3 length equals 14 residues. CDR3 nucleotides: TGTGCCAGCAGCGCTAACAGGGTTACCGGGGAGCTGTTTTTT. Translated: CASSANRVTGELFF.

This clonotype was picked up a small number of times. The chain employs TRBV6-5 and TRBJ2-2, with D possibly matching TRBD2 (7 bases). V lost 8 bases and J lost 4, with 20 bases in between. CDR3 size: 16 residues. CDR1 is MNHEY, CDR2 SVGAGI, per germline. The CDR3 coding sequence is TGTGCCAGCTCCCCCGGGGGCGGGGGCCGCACCGGGGAGCTGTTTTTT. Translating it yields CASSPGGGGRTGELFF.

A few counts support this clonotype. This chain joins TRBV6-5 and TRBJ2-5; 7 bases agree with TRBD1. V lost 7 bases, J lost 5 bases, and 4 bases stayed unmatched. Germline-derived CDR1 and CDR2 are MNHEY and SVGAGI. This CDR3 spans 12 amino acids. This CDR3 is CASKGGKETQYF. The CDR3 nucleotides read TGTGCCAGCAAAGGGGGCAAGGAGACCCAGTACTTC.

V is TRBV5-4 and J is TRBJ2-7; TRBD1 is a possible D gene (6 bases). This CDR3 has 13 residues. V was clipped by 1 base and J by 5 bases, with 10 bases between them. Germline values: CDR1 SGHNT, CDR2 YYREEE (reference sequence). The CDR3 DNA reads TGTGCCAGCAGCTTGAACAGGGACCACGAGCAGTACTTC. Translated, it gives CASSLNRDHEQYF. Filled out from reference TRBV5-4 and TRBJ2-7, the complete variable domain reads ETGVTQSPTHLIKTRGQQVTLRCSSQSGHNTVSWYQQALGQGPQFIFQYYREEENGRGNFPPRFSGLQFPNYSSELNVNALELDDSALYLCASSLNRDHEQYFGPGTRLTVT.

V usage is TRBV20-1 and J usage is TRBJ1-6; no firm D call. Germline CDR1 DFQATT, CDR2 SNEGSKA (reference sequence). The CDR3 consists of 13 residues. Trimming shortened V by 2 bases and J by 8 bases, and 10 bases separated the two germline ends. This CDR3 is CSARSRPDSPLHF. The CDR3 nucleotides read TGCAGTGCTAGAAGCCGCCCCGATTCACCCCTCCACTTT.

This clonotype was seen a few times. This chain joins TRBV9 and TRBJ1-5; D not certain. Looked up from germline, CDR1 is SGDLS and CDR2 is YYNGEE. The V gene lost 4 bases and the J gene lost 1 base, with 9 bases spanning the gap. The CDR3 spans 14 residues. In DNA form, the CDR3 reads TGTGCCAGCAGCCCTGAGGAAAGCAATCAGCCCCAGCATTTT. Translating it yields CASSPEESNQPQHF. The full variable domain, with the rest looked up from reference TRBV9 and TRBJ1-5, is DSGVTQTPKHLITATGQRVTLRCSPRSGDLSVYWYQQSLDQGLQFLIQYYNGEERAKGNILERFSAQQFPDLHSELNLSSLELGDSALYFCASSPEESNQPQHFGDGTRLSIL.

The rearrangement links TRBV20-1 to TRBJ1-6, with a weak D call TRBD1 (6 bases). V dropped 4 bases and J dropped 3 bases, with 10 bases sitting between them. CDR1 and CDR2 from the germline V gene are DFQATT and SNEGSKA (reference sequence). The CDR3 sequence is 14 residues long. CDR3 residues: CSATGGLYNSPLHF. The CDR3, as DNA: TGCAGTGCTACGGGGGGCCTCTATAATTCACCCCTCCACTTT.

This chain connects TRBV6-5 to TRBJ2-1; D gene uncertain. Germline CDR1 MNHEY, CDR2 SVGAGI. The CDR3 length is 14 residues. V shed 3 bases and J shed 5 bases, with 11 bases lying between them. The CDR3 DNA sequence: TGTGCCAGCAGTTATAGGTTAGGAAACAATGAGCAGTTCTTC. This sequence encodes CASSYRLGNNEQFF.

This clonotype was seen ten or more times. CDR3 protein: CASSSGQGIPDTQYF. The CDR3 DNA reads as TGTGCCAGCAGCTCTGGACAGGGAATCCCAGATACGCAGTATTTT. The chain uses TRBV7-2 and TRBJ2-3; 8 positions agree with TRBD1. V gave up 4 bases and J gave up 4 bases; unmatched junction bases: 7. The CDR3 runs 15 residues. From germline, CDR1 is SGHTA and CDR2 FQGNSA.